The 29 T cell receptor beta chains below come from one sample, sequenced in a study of blood T cell repertoires in COVID-19 (dated by TCRdb to 2018 to 2020). Receptors were amplified or captured by the immunoSEQ multiplex PCR assay. The immuneACCESS repertoire file appears here via TCRdb, limited to in-frame rearrangements. These files lack a portion of the clones; in checked studies, under half of the deficit traces to unresolved V genes, and the cause of the others is not known. The sample profile shows just over 350,000 clones; roughly 87% of them were found once. Jointly, the top ten make up 2.5% to 3% of the sample. Input material: PBMCs or T cells enriched from blood (not recorded which). The receptors were sampled from a woman younger than 45 who had recovered from COVID-19.

The V and J genes are TRBV28 and TRBJ2-1; a possible D gene is TRBD1 (5 bases). The CDR3 is 15 amino acids. V was trimmed by 3 bases and J by 7 bases, leaving 16 bases between them. Germline-derived CDR1 and CDR2 are MDHEN and SYDVKM. CDR3 amino acids: CASSFRTPGRNEQFF. Written as DNA, the CDR3 is TGTGCCAGCAGTTTTCGGACACCCGGTAGAAATGAGCAGTTCTTC.

This rearrangement joins TRBV7-2 to TRBJ2-7; 7 positions match TRBD1. The CDR3 runs 12 residues. Germline values: CDR1 SGHTA, CDR2 FQGNSA. V lost 6 bases, J lost 4 bases, and 3 bases stayed unmatched. The CDR3 is CASRTGIYEQYF. The CDR3 nucleotides are TGTGCCAGCAGGACAGGGATTTACGAGCAGTACTTC.

This clone occurred once. The V call is TRBV6-5, the J call TRBJ1-2; D is ambiguous. The CDR3 length is 16 residues. Germline loops: CDR1 MNHEY, CDR2 SVGAGI. The germline V and J ends were trimmed by 1 base and 5 bases, with 17 bases remaining between them. CDR3 nucleotide sequence: TGTGCCAGCAGTTACTTAAAGGCCGGAGGAGGATATGGCTACACCTTC. Translation gives CASSYLKAGGGYGYTF.

The V call is TRBV11-2, the J call TRBJ2-3; 7 bases map to TRBD2. The CDR3 spans 13 residues. Germline V gene data show CDR1 as SGHAT and CDR2 as FQNNGV. V shed 7 bases, J shed 3 bases, and the junction held 4 bases outside the gene matches. The CDR3 coding sequence is TGTGCCAGCACCTTGGGGGGGACAGATACGCAGTATTTT. Protein product: CASTLGGTDTQYF.

V is TRBV19 and J is TRBJ2-1, with a tentative D call TRBD2 (6 bases). From germline, CDR1 is LNHDA and CDR2 SQIVND (reference sequence). V was shortened by 6 bases and J by 4 bases, with 13 bases between the two germline ends. This CDR3 has 14 amino acids. The CDR3 protein is CASSIFAGYNEQFF. The CDR3 coding sequence is TGTGCCAGTAGCATCTTCGCGGGGTACAATGAGCAGTTCTTC.

CDR3 sequence (DNA): TGTGCCAGCAGTTACGGGGGCGAGCAGTACTTC. Translation: CASSYGGEQYF. The chain uses TRBV28 and TRBJ2-7; possibly TRBD2 for D (6 bases). The CDR3 consists of 11 residues. Germline CDR1 and CDR2: MDHEN and SYDVKM. Trimming cost V 4 bases and J 6 bases, with 7 bases left between them.

The chain has TRBV6-2 or TRBV6-3 and TRBJ2-1; no clear D. This CDR3 contains 15 residues. The germline V and J ends were trimmed by 1 base and 2 bases, with 9 bases remaining between them. CDR1 and CDR2 (germline): MNHEY, SVGEGT. Written as DNA, the CDR3 is TGTGCCAGCAGTTACTTCGACACACCCTACAATGAGCAGTTCTTC. Translating it yields CASSYFDTPYNEQFF.

V is TRBV2 and J is TRBJ2-5, with D perhaps matching TRBD1 (5 bases). The CDR3 runs to 16 residues. Trimming took off 0 bases at V and 1 base at J, with 12 bases between the two ends. Germline V CDR1 and CDR2: SNHLY, FYNNEI. The CDR3: CASSEALGAAQETQYF. The CDR3 DNA sequence: TGTGCCAGCAGTGAAGCGCTTGGGGCAGCCCAAGAGACCCAGTACTTC.

The V gene is TRBV25-1, the J gene TRBJ1-2; D is perhaps TRBD1 (6 bases). The CDR3 is 14 amino acids. Germline values: CDR1 MGHDK, CDR2 SYGVNS. V lost 0 bases and J 8 bases, leaving 13 bases between the germline ends. The CDR3 nucleotides read TGTGCCAGCAGTGAATACACAGGGATAAACGGCTACACCTTC. Translation gives CASSEYTGINGYTF.

This sequence joins TRBV29-1 and TRBJ1-1, with D unclear. This CDR3 is built from 10 residues. CDR1 SQVTM and CDR2 ANQGSEA come from the germline V gene. V was shortened by 4 bases and J by 5 bases, with 5 bases between the two germline ends. CDR3 loop: CSVAQTEAFF. The CDR3 coding sequence is TGCAGCGTTGCACAAACTGAAGCTTTCTTT.

The chain joins TRBV7-3 to TRBJ2-3; D is perhaps TRBD2 (5 bases). Trimming left V 2 bases short and J 5 bases short, with 8 bases between. The CDR3 covers 13 residues. Germline V gives CDR1 SGHTA, CDR2 FQGTGA. CDR3 protein: CASSLEGEDTQYF. DNA of the CDR3: TGTGCCAGCAGCTTAGAGGGAGAAGATACGCAGTATTTT.

V gene TRBV6-5 combines with J gene TRBJ2-5, with TRBD1 matching over 8 bases. The V segment lost 4 bases and the J segment 5 bases; nucleotides outside the gene matches: 12. Germline V gene sequence: CDR1 MNHEY, CDR2 SVGAGI. The CDR3 covers 16 residues. CDR3 in DNA: TGTGCCAGCAGTTTAACGCTTACAGGGGGACGTGAGACCCAGTACTTC. This codes for CASSLTLTGGRETQYF.

The rearrangement uses TRBV25-1 and TRBJ2-3; 11 bases map to TRBD2. The CDR3 has 13 residues. Germline-derived CDR1 and CDR2 are MGHDK and SYGVNS. Trimming cost V 6 bases and J 6 bases; bases outside gene matches: 2. CDR3 sequence: CASRLAGGDTQYF. The CDR3 DNA follows: TGTGCCAGCAGGTTAGCGGGAGGGGATACGCAGTATTTT.

The chain carries TRBV29-1 and TRBJ1-1; D gene ambiguous. The CDR3 length is 13 residues. V shed 4 bases and J shed 3 bases, with 12 bases lying between them. Germline loops: CDR1 SQVTM, CDR2 ANQGSEA. Here the CDR3 reads CSVAWAWDTEAFF. The CDR3, as DNA: TGCAGCGTTGCTTGGGCCTGGGACACTGAAGCTTTCTTT.

The gene calls are TRBV2 and TRBJ1-5; 9 bases match TRBD1. Germline lookup yields CDR1 SNHLY and CDR2 FYNNEI. The V and J ends lost 4 bases and 5 bases, in that order; junction bases with no gene match: 6. The CDR3 runs to 15 residues. CDR3 sequence (DNA): TGTGCCAGCAGTGTAGACAGGGGGAGTCATCAGCCCCAGCATTTT. Translation gives CASSVDRGSHQPQHF. Together with reference TRBV2 and TRBJ1-5, the CDR3 gives the full variable domain: EPEVTQTPSHQVTQMGQEVILRCVPISNHLYFYWYRQILGQKVEFLVSFYNNEISEKSEIFDDQFSVERPDGSNFTLKIRSTKLEDSAMYFCASSVDRGSHQPQHFGDGTRLSIL.

J is TRBJ2-2 and V is TRBV5-1; 7 bases are shared with TRBD1. The CDR3 is made up of 15 amino acids. V was pared by 4 bases and J by 1 base, with 4 bases of the junction left unmatched. Germline CDR1 is SGHRS and CDR2 is YFSETQ. CDR3 in DNA: TGCGCCAGCAGCCCGGGACAGCGGAACACCGGGGAGCTGTTTTTT. It is translated as CASSPGQRNTGELFF. Based on the CDR3 plus reference TRBV5-1 and TRBJ2-2, the full variable domain is KAGVTQTPRYLIKTRGQQVTLSCSPISGHRSVSWYQQTPGQGLQFLFEYFSETQRNKGNFPGRFSGRQFSNSRSEMNVSTLELGDSALYLCASSPGQRNTGELFFGEGSRLTVL.

V usage is TRBV11-1 and J usage is TRBJ2-5; TRBD1 is a possible D gene (5 bases). V was clipped by 2 bases and J by 5 bases, with 9 bases between them. The CDR3 spans 13 residues. Germline V CDR1 and CDR2: SGHAT, FQDESV (reference sequence). CDR3: CASSLSRVETQYF. CDR3 DNA sequence: TGTGCCAGCAGCTTATCCAGGGTTGAGACCCAGTACTTC.

The chain joins TRBV19 to TRBJ1-5; TRBD1 is a possible D gene (5 bases). This CDR3 spans 14 amino acids. Per germline, CDR1 LNHDA and CDR2 SQIVND (reference sequence). Trimming took 3 bases from V and 1 from J, leaving 7 bases between them. DNA of the CDR3: TGTGCCAGTAGTATTTCAGGGAGCAATCAGCCCCAGCATTTT. This encodes CASSISGSNQPQHF.

The chain recombines TRBV3-1 (or the pseudogene TRBV3-2) with TRBJ2-7; TRBD2 agrees at 11 bases. CDR1 LGHDT and CDR2 YNNKEL come from the germline V gene (reference sequence). This CDR3 has 13 residues. V shed 8 bases, J shed 3 bases, and the junction held 3 bases outside the gene matches. CDR3 nucleotide sequence: TGTGCCAGCGCACTAGCGGGAGTCTACGAGCAGTACTTC. Residues: CASALAGVYEQYF.

This chain connects TRBV5-6 to TRBJ1-2, with unresolved D. The CDR3 totals 13 residues. Germline CDR1 and CDR2: SGHDT and YYEEEE. Between the trimmed V and J ends, which lost 0 bases and 7 bases, there was a span of 10 bases. In nucleotides, the CDR3 is TGTGCCAGCAGCTTGGTCAGTGCGGGTGGCTACACCTTC. It codes for CASSLVSAGGYTF.

The CDR3 nucleotides read TGTGCCAGCAGTTTAAGGGGGAACCCTTATAGCAATCAGCCCCAGCATTTT. Translated, it gives CASSLRGNPYSNQPQHF. J is TRBJ1-5 and V is TRBV28; a possible D gene is TRBD1 (6 bases). There are 17 residues in the CDR3. Germline CDR1 MDHEN, CDR2 SYDVKM. With 2 bases removed from V and 0 bases from J, the gap between germline ends came to 14 bases.

The chain combines TRBV5-1 with TRBJ2-7; a possible D gene is TRBD2 (6 bases). Germline CDR1 reads SGHRS; CDR2 reads YFSETQ. There are 16 residues in the CDR3. V lost 0 bases and J lost 4, with 17 bases in between. DNA for the CDR3: TGCGCCAGCAGCTTGGGCCTCTTGGGGGGTGGTTACGAGCAGTACTTC. Translation gives CASSLGLLGGGYEQYF.

A few counts support this clone. This chain connects TRBV28 to TRBJ1-5, with TRBD1 identical over 8 bases. This CDR3 contains 18 residues. Germline CDR1 MDHEN, CDR2 SYDVKM. Trimming cost V 7 bases and J 1 base; bases outside gene matches: 15. CDR3 in amino acids: CASTTKFLRQGSNQPQHF. CDR3 sequence (DNA): TGTGCCAGCACCACGAAGTTTCTAAGACAGGGGAGCAATCAGCCCCAGCATTTT.

The rearrangement joins TRBV5-1 to TRBJ1-2, with 7 bases that match TRBD1. V shed 4 bases, J shed 1 base, and the junction held 4 bases outside the gene matches. This CDR3 is 14 amino acids long. The germline V gene has CDR1 SGHRS and CDR2 YFSETQ. CDR3 DNA sequence: TGCGCCAGCAGCCCGGACAGGAATAACTATGGCTACACCTTC. It codes for CASSPDRNNYGYTF. Variable domain in full (rest from reference TRBV5-1 and TRBJ1-2): KAGVTQTPRYLIKTRGQQVTLSCSPISGHRSVSWYQQTPGQGLQFLFEYFSETQRNKGNFPGRFSGRQFSNSRSEMNVSTLELGDSALYLCASSPDRNNYGYTFGSGTRLTVV.

V and J are TRBV7-3 and TRBJ2-3; 10 nucleotides align to TRBD2. Germline loops: CDR1 SGHTA, CDR2 FQGTGA. J was trimmed by 0 bases and V by 2 bases; bases with no gene match: 5. The CDR3 is 17 residues long. CDR3 nucleotide sequence: TGTGCCAGCAGCTTATCAAGGACTAGCGGTAGCACAGATACGCAGTATTTT. It is translated as CASSLSRTSGSTDTQYF. Full variable domain (rest looked up from reference TRBV7-3 and TRBJ2-3): GAGVSQTPSNKVTEKGKYVELRCDPISGHTALYWYRQSLGQGPEFLIYFQGTGAADDSGLPNDRFFAVRPEGSVSTLKIQRTERGDSAVYLCASSLSRTSGSTDTQYFGPGTRLTVL.

This clone was detected once. The chain links TRBV29-1 to TRBJ1-1, with D unresolved. The CDR3 sequence is 13 residues long. V lost 5 bases and J lost 1, with 11 bases in between. Germline CDR1 and CDR2: SQVTM and ANQGSEA. The CDR3 nucleotides read TGCAGCGTTAAGTACAGTCAGAACACTGAAGCTTTCTTT. Protein product: CSVKYSQNTEAFF.

As for this clone: The sample has other DNA sequences that encode this CDR3 too. The rearrangement links TRBV28 to TRBJ2-1; 14 nucleotides agree with TRBD2. The J segment lost 0 bases and the V segment lost 6 bases, leaving 1 base of the junction unmatched. There are 16 residues in the CDR3. From germline, CDR1 is MDHEN and CDR2 SYDVKM. The CDR3, as DNA: TGTGCCAGCAGGGGGACTAGCGGGAGCTCCTACAATGAGCAGTTCTTC. Translated, it gives CASRGTSGSSYNEQFF.

Only one count was recorded for this clone. This sequence joins TRBV4-2 and TRBJ2-7; TRBD1 matches 9 bases. This CDR3 has 16 amino acids. The V gene end was trimmed by 0 bases and the J gene end by 6 bases; junction bases not matched to a gene: 9. Per germline, CDR1 LGHNA and CDR2 YNFKEQ. The CDR3 sequence is CASSQDLGQGTTEQYF. The CDR3 DNA follows: TGTGCCAGCAGCCAAGATTTGGGACAGGGCACTACCGAGCAGTACTTC.

V gene TRBV19 combines with J gene TRBJ2-7, with 10 bases fitting TRBD1. With V trimmed by 6 bases and J by 7 bases, 6 bases remained unmatched. The V gene's germline CDR1 is LNHDA and CDR2 SQIVND (reference sequence). This CDR3 is 13 amino acids long. CDR3 protein: CASRRQGAGEQYF. The CDR3 DNA sequence: TGTGCCAGTAGAAGACAGGGGGCGGGTGAGCAGTACTTC.